This T cell receptor (beta chain) derives from a study of control samples from healthy donors and cancer patients. Germline CDR1 is PRHDT and CDR2 is FYEKMQ (reference sequence). Deletions cut 2 bases from V and 8 bases from J, with 16 bases between. The CDR3 consists of 15 residues. Assay: immunoSEQ multiplex PCR; the TCRdb copy retains only in-frame clones and omits some. The data hold 90,000 or so clones, with 85% to 90% observed a single time. Sequenced: blood. The receptor was derived from a woman aged 60-75 years in good health. This chain connects TRBV13 to TRBJ2-1, with unresolved D. The CDR3 loop reads CASSLSQRRFDEQFF. The CDR3 region has the DNA TGTGCCAGCAGCTTATCTCAGCGAAGGTTCGATGAGCAGTTCTTC.